A single sample gave rise to the 14 T cell receptor beta chains below, sequenced in a study of T cells in Graves' hyperthyroidism and ophthalmopathy. Regions amplified from RNA transcripts were the TCR beta CDR3 regions. Carried out on the TCR CDR3, a first-round RT-PCR used the HTBI primer set. TCRdb used MiXCR to reprocess the multiplex PCR reads, holding one entry per CDR3 protein. The sample has 500,000 to 550,000 distinct CDR3 sequences; less than 25% are singletons. The sample taken for sequencing was blood. These receptors were obtained from a man in his late teens or twenties with Graves' hyperthyroidism.

This clonotype has only a few counts. J is TRBJ1-5 and V is TRBV30; D is undetermined. There are 13 residues in the CDR3. In germline, CDR1 is GTSNPN, CDR2 SVGIG (reference sequence). V gave up 4 bases and J gave up 0 bases, with 7 bases separating them. CDR3 coding DNA: TGTGCCTGGACGGATAATAGCAATCAGCCCCAGCATTTT. Protein: CAWTDNSNQPQHF.

This clonotype was recorded only once. A read error may produce the germline difference seen at one junction end. The CDR3 reads CASSSELANQETQYF. The CDR3 DNA is TGTGCTAGCAGCTCGGAACTAGCGAACCAAGAGACCCAGTACTTC. The chain recombines TRBV7-7 with TRBJ2-5; 7 nucleotides line up with TRBD2. From germline, CDR1 is SSHAT and CDR2 FNYEAQ (reference sequence). The CDR3 has 15 residues.

This clonotype was seen repeatedly, ten times or more. The chain uses TRBV2 and TRBJ2-5; D perhaps matches TRBD1 (5 bases). The V end was cut by 3 bases, the J end by 7 bases, with 15 bases between. The CDR3 runs to 14 residues. Looked up from germline, CDR1 is SNHLY and CDR2 is FYNNEI. In DNA, the CDR3 is TGTGCCAGCAGTGAGGGTCAGGGTGTGGGGACCCAGTACTTC. Residues: CASSEGQGVGTQYF.

This clonotype came up many times. The chain carries TRBV12-3 or TRBV12-4 and TRBJ2-5, with D hard to call. The CDR3 is made up of 13 amino acids. Deletions cut 3 bases from V and 4 bases from J, with 9 bases between. In DNA form, the CDR3 reads TGTGCCAGCAGTTTCACGGTGGGAGAGACCCAGTACTTC. This codes for CASSFTVGETQYF.

J is TRBJ1-1 and V is TRBV6-2 or TRBV6-3; D remains unclear. The germline CDR1 and CDR2 sequences are MNHEY and SVGEGT. This CDR3 region has 12 residues. Trimming left V 6 bases short and J 8 bases short, with 13 bases between. CDR3 in DNA: TGTGCCAGCAGCAGCGTTGGGGAGGAAGCTTTCTTT. Translating it yields CASSSVGEEAFF.

At least ten counts were recorded for this clonotype. This sequence joins TRBV4-1 and TRBJ1-2; D remains unclear. The V gene lost 1 base and the J gene lost 4 bases, with 13 bases spanning the gap. Germline lookup yields CDR1 MGHRA and CDR2 YSYEKL. This CDR3 is 15 amino acids long. The CDR3 sequence: CASSQVSPSGYGYTF. The CDR3 nucleotides are TGCGCCAGCAGCCAAGTTTCCCCGAGCGGCTATGGCTACACCTTC.

The V gene is TRBV20-1, the J gene TRBJ1-2; TRBD1 might be the D (6 bases). This CDR3 is built from 14 residues. CDR1 and CDR2 from the germline V gene are DFQATT and SNEGSKA (reference sequence). The V end was cut by 1 base, the J end by 3 bases, with 12 bases between. CDR3 DNA sequence: TGCAGTGCTAGAGGACAGGCCATTTACTATGGCTACACCTTC. It yields the protein CSARGQAIYYGYTF.

This clonotype was seen many times. This chain links TRBV10-3 with TRBJ1-1, with unresolved D. CDR3 length: 15 amino acids. Germline CDR1 ENHRY, CDR2 SYGVKD. V was shortened by 0 bases and J by 2 bases, with 10 bases between the two germline ends. CDR3 amino acids: CAISESTPGNTEAFF. As DNA, the CDR3 is TGTGCCATCAGTGAGTCGACCCCGGGTAACACTGAAGCTTTCTTT.

This clonotype came up many times. This chain uses TRBV30 with TRBJ2-2; unclear D gene. The CDR3 extends over 10 amino acids. The germline V gene encodes CDR1 GTSNPN and CDR2 SVGIG (reference sequence). Trimming left V 3 bases short and J 8 bases short, with 4 bases between. The CDR3 reads CAWRKGELFF. The DNA for the CDR3 is TGTGCCTGGAGAAAAGGGGAGCTGTTTTTT.

The DNA of the CDR3 is TGTGCCAGCAGCCCTCAGTGGGAGAGTGGGAGGTACGAGCAGTACTTC. It encodes CASSPQWESGRYEQYF. V is TRBV11-2 and J is TRBJ2-7, with a tentative D call TRBD2 (6 bases). V shed 5 bases and J shed 4 bases, with 21 bases lying between them. The germline V gene has CDR1 SGHAT and CDR2 FQNNGV. This CDR3 comprises 16 residues. The variable domain in full, completed from reference TRBV11-2 and TRBJ2-7, reads EAGVAQSPRYKIIEKRQSVAFWCNPISGHATLYWYQQILGQGPKLLIQFQNNGVVDDSQLPKDRFSAERLKGVDSTLKIQPAKLEDSAVYLCASSPQWESGRYEQYFGPGTRLTVT.

The V and J genes are TRBV6-1 and TRBJ2-5; D unclear. Trimming shortened V by 7 bases and J by 2 bases, and 11 bases separated the two germline ends. This CDR3 comprises 13 residues. The V gene's germline CDR1 is MNHNS and CDR2 SASEGT. The chain's CDR3 is CASTQSIQETQYF. The CDR3 nucleotides are TGTGCCAGCACTCAATCCATACAAGAGACCCAGTACTTC.

This clonotype was seen many times. The chain recombines TRBV30 with TRBJ2-5, with D perhaps TRBD1 (5 bases). Trimming took off 4 bases at V and 2 bases at J, with 14 bases between the two ends. Germline lookup yields CDR1 GTSNPN and CDR2 SVGIG (reference sequence). The CDR3 length is 14 residues. CDR3 sequence: CAWTTGGQQETQYF. For the CDR3, the DNA is TGTGCCTGGACTACCGGTGGACAACAAGAGACCCAGTACTTC.

This clonotype was detected a few times. V gene TRBV9 combines with J gene TRBJ1-2; D remains unclear. CDR1 and CDR2 (germline): SGDLS, YYNGEE. The length of the CDR3 is 14 residues. V was clipped by 1 base and J by 4 bases, with 11 bases between them. This CDR3 reads CASSVSRLAYGYTF. DNA of the CDR3: TGTGCCAGCAGCGTATCTCGCTTGGCCTATGGCTACACCTTC.

This clonotype came up a few times. The chain uses TRBV5-1 and TRBJ2-5; maybe TRBD1 (6 bases). The CDR3 has 15 amino acids. V was shortened by 2 bases and J by 2 bases, with 13 bases between the two germline ends. CDR1 and CDR2 (germline): SGHRS, YFSETQ. CDR3: CASSLGQPWQETQYF. CDR3 coding DNA: TGCGCCAGCAGCTTAGGACAGCCCTGGCAAGAGACCCAGTACTTC. The entire variable domain, with the rest obtained from reference TRBV5-1 and TRBJ2-5, is as follows: KAGVTQTPRYLIKTRGQQVTLSCSPISGHRSVSWYQQTPGQGLQFLFEYFSETQRNKGNFPGRFSGRQFSNSRSEMNVSTLELGDSALYLCASSLGQPWQETQYFGPGTRLLVL.